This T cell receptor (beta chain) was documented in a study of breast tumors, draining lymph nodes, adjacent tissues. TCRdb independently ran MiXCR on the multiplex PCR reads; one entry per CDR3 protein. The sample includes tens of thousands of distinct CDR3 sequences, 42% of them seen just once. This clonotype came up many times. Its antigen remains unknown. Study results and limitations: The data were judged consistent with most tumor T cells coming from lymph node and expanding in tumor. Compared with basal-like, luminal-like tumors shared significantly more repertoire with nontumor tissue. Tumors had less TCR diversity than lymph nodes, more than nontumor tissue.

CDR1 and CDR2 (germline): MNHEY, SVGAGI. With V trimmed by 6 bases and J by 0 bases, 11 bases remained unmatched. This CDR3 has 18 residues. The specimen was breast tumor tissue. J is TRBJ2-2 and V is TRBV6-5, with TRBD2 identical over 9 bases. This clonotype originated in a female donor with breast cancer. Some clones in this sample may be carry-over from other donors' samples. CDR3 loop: CASSQPGLAGSNTGELFF. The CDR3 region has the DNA TGTGCCAGCAGCCAACCCGGTCTAGCGGGATCGAACACCGGGGAGCTGTTTTTT.